This paragraph reports one TCR beta chain. No antigen is known for it. No clone much larger than this one lies a single base away; base qualities are absent. Library preparation employed the immunoSEQ multiplex PCR assay. For the multiplex PCR, a mixture combining 60 forward primers for TCR Vbeta segments and 13 reverse primers for TCR Jbeta segments was used. A multiplex PCR assay on genomic DNA amplified the CDR3 region of rearranged TCR beta genes. The amplified TCR beta libraries were sequenced on the Illumina HiSeq System as 87-base-pair reads. The paper's data handling went like this. A later analysis tallied 70 million to 100 million unique TCR beta chains across the 666 repertoires, and around 9.9 million of those chains were shared by two or more donors. Raw reads were error-corrected and collapsed into unique sequences by a nearest-neighbor algorithm in which closely related sequences were merged to remove PCR and sequencing errors. CDR3 sequences were aligned to IMGT reference sequences to assign V, D and J gene segments. For a sequence to be retained, at least a six-nucleotide match to both a V gene segment and a J gene segment was required. Rearrangements were called productive when the CDR3 lacked stop codons and stayed in frame with V and J; all others were non-productive. Following IMGT convention, CDR3 was defined as the stretch from the second conserved V-encoded cysteine up to the conserved J-encoded phenylalanine. The earlier analysis of about 620 of the donors excluded sequences that lacked an unambiguous match to a single V gene segment. An earlier analysis of about 590 of the donors classified V segments as functional when productive rearrangements were above 56.7% and as segregating when the standard deviation between donors was above 5%. A statistical classification framework was developed to diagnose cytomegalovirus status using the catalog of TCR beta chain sequences. In a later analysis, TCR nucleotide sequences were compared against IMGT/GENE-DB human TR gene sequences so that V and J genes could be assigned. In a later analysis, CDR3 sequences and most-parsimonious VDJ recombination scenarios were assigned using the TCRdist pipeline. In a later analysis, every TCR beta chain was defined by the combination of its CDR3 amino acid sequence and its V-gene family, and reads without a unique V-gene family were dropped. In a later analysis, 500 to 700 highly shared, low-generation-probability nucleotide sequences were removed to address suspected cross-contamination and a sequencing artifact. In a later analysis, a clonal expansion index was calculated for each public chain from normalized within-repertoire ranks of inferred template counts. A later analysis computed generation probabilities with a VDJ recombination model fitted to out-of-frame rearrangements, and checked the results against IGoR. A later analysis scored TCR-TCR, TCR-HLA and TCR-CMV co-occurrence with hypergeometric tests, applying a repertoire-size bias correction to TCR pairs. In a later analysis, false discovery rates were estimated by permuting HLA or CMV assignments 20 times. A later analysis grouped co-occurring TCRs with DBSCAN, adding TCRdist sequence similarity when clustering within HLA-allele-positive subsets. For co-occurrence clustering, repertoires with fewer than 30,000 or more than 120,000 public chains were excluded, along with roughly 5 repertoires with anomalous nucleotide sharing. In its TCRdb copy, this immuneACCESS table keeps in-frame sequences only and misses some clones. Where compared with another copy, unresolved V genes explain less than half of these, and the others have no known cause. V and J calls plus clone size are reproduced from that table; the DNA served to infer D and trimming. The sample profile shows hundreds of thousands of clones; roughly 82% of them were found once. Of the sample, 6% falls within the top ten clones.

V sheds 2 bases and J sheds 5 bases, leaving 14 bases between their ends. CDR1 SGHDT and CDR2 YYEEEE are derived from the germline V gene. The CDR3 contains 15 residues, cysteine and phenylalanine counted. Only CDR3 DNA is held: 45 bases, read in frame from base 1. The sample originates from a study of cytomegalovirus exposure and HLA in healthy donors (dated 2017 in TCRdb). Background on the whole study: An earlier analysis of some 550 of the donors reported more than 250 Gb of sequence data and 100 million to 140 million unique TCR beta sequences from about 179 million T cells. To predict cytomegalovirus infection status, the study combined high-throughput TCR immunosequencing, statistical association of individual TCRs with disease status, and machine learning. Among about 400 genotyped donors of the cohort, an average of around 220,000 unique TCR beta nucleotide sequences was sequenced per donor, of which about 18% were non-productive. Besides the first cohort of roughly 660 subjects, a separate validation cohort made up of roughly 120 different subjects was used. Roughly 5 DR-DQ haplotypes were handled as single units for association and clustering because linkage in the cohort was strong. Typing coverage differed by locus: A, B, C, DRB1 and DQB1 were typed in roughly 629-640 donors, DQA1 in around 500, DPA1 in some 570, and DPB1 in just under 490. A later analysis re-examined previously published TCR beta repertoires from several hundred donors and added high-resolution HLA genotyping to investigate patterns of TCR occurrence. In the later analysis, no new phenotypic data were used to find candidate immune exposures; instead, reliance was placed on TCR beta sequences and their occurrence across donors. An earlier analysis of about 620 of the donors applied high-throughput TCR beta sequencing to assess whether each TCR beta V gene segment acted as functional or pseudogenic. Using immunosequencing, the study profiled T cell repertoires from about 620 subjects and related those repertoires to cytomegalovirus serostatus. A later genetic analysis used genome-wide SNP genotypes for about three fifths of the 666 donors, treating that subset as a discovery cohort. Donor age, sex, ethnicity and CMV serostatus were compiled alongside the repertoire data. Class I and class II HLA loci were covered by the typing at four-digit resolution. The aim of the study was to test whether cataloging public T cell receptors could identify signatures of past pathogen exposure. An early release covering roughly 600 HLA-typed donors comprised 250 to 350 gigabases of sequencing data and tens of millions of unique TCR sequences. Among the approximately 430 genotyped donors, around 81% belonged to the genetic ancestry cluster associated with self-reported Caucasian donors. All discovery cohort repertoires had been generated using a single sequencing platform. Overall study outcomes, separate from this receptor: A cluster of highly shared sequence variants was judged likely to be a technical artifact of the sequencing pipeline. A later analysis found that TCR association rates varied across HLA loci, with DRB1 alleles showing the most associated TCRs and HLA-C alleles the fewest. Because counts were too low, about 15 rarely observed V segments, including chromosome 9 orphons, were left out of the earlier analysis of a few hundred of the donors. In vitro tests confirmed that a few of the cytomegalovirus-associated TCR beta chains recognize cytomegalovirus antigens. Only TCR beta chains were sequenced in this cohort, and the absence of alpha or paired-chain data limited detectable features. The 87-base-pair reads could not distinguish some IMGT-functional V segments, including TRBV6-2 and TRBV6-3, so those segments were excluded. The study gave a list of under 200 TCR beta chains associated with cytomegalovirus. Because HLA typing was missing for some donors at each locus, association tests included only the typed subset. A further reported finding was that TCR beta sequences accurately predicted the HLA-A and HLA-B alleles for most subjects in the first cohort. Correlated functional status among segregating V segments might be attributable to linkage disequilibrium, but an unknown experimental factor could not be ruled out. Assigning TCR associations to individual alleles was difficult when HLA alleles, especially DR and DQ, strongly co-occurred. According to a later genetic analysis, donors in an Asian-associated ancestry cluster had fewer N-insertions in productive TCRs than the approximately 630-donor mean. In an earlier analysis of some 640 of the donors, most TCR beta V segments were observed in productive rearrangements about 87% or about 30% of the time, broadly matching IMGT annotations. In a later analysis, about 16,000 TCR beta sequences were associated with specific HLA alleles at a false discovery rate of 0.05. Roughly uniform sequencing depth across donors was assumed in presence/absence analyses, although this assumption may not hold. The only immune exposure information available for the cohort was CMV serostatus. In a later genetic analysis, a missense DCLRE1C variant was associated with V-gene and J-gene trimming of TCR beta chains, and the association was replicated in an independent cohort. In a later analysis, most CMV-associated TCR beta chains were found to appear HLA-restricted, with HLA associations seemingly driven largely by CMV exposure. In both the original and validation cohorts, the classifier was reported to diagnose cytomegalovirus status with high specificity and sensitivity. Most TCR sequences were observed very rarely across donors, whereas some public TCRs were present in many individuals. The authors suggested that the approach could potentially be extended to other disease states and immunological phenotypes. Several of the top co-occurrence clusters appeared to be linked to parvovirus B19, influenza, CMV and Epstein-Barr virus, according to a later analysis. A later analysis found that HLA-associated TCR beta chains were more clonally expanded and had lower generation probabilities than equally common non-associated chains.

In total, roughly 710 healthy bone marrow donors made up the cohort. At the time of sampling, all cohort members were nominally healthy, though unrecorded immune exposures were likely present. The donor was CMV seropositive and was included in the group of 289 seropositive cohort members. Each donor provided a peripheral blood sample, and peripheral blood mononuclear cells were used for TCR beta sequencing. The Qiagen DNeasy Blood Extraction Kit was used to extract genomic DNA from the blood cell samples. This sequence originates from a man aged 40-49 years in good health and CMV-seropositive. The sequencing input was PBMCs. The sequence is built from TRBV5-6 and TRBJ2-1, and the D gene may be TRBD1, 5 bases matching. At the DNA level, the sequence is TGTGCCAGCAGCTTCTCTCCCAAGGGGCACAATGAGCAGTTCTTC. This sequence encodes CASSFSPKGHNEQFF.